This TCR beta chain appears in the sequencing data of a study of blood T cell repertoires in COVID-19. The wider study: Samples of COVID-19 (acute and convalescent) were obtained from the United States, Italy and Spain. PBMCs, B-cell-depleted T cells, or T cells were the source of the cDNA or gDNA that made up the material.

This CDR3 contains 15 residues. Germline CDR1 is SGHRS and CDR2 is YFSETQ. With 4 bases removed from V and 7 bases from J, the gap between germline ends came to 18 bases. Study processing details: Amplification from reference gene primers served as the basis for estimated nucleated cell counts. Assay used: immunoSEQ multiplex PCR; TCRdb lists only in-frame clones, some missing. V, J and clone size reflect that table, while D and trimming were determined from the DNA. Of about 80,000 clones in the sample, about 90% were seen once. The V gene is TRBV5-1, the J gene TRBJ2-1, with D unresolved. The sample taken for sequencing was peripheral blood. The origin of this receptor is a woman aged 80 or over with acute or convalescent COVID-19. CDR3: CASSRVLAGGNEQFF. CDR3 nucleotide sequence: TGCGCCAGCAGCCGGGTGTTGGCTGGTGGGAATGAGCAGTTCTTC.